Listed below are T cell receptor beta chains from one sample, sequenced in a study of TIL therapy for anti-PD-1-resistant metastatic lung cancer. Generated by immunoSEQ multiplex PCR, the TCRdb table keeps only in-frame clones and is missing some. The sample consists of about 50,000 clones, less than 75% of them appearing once. The sample in question was tumor tissue, obtained at baseline. These receptors all stem from a person between 25 and 79 years old with non-small cell lung cancer. The CDR3 runs from the conserved cysteine through the conserved F or W. A D gene is named only where the DNA matches it firmly. Only part of the rows carry a size: once, few, many, or a class if the clone is expanded.

length	size	V	D	J	DNA	CDR3
12	-	TRBV25-1	-	TRBJ2-7	TGTGCCAGCAGTGAAATTGGCTACGAGCAGTACTTC	CASSEIGYEQYF
16	-	TRBV5-6	TRBD1	TRBJ2-7	TGTGCCAGCAGCTTCTCCTTGGGGGCAGGGGGATACGAGCAGTACTTC	CASSFSLGAGGYEQYF
15	-	TRBV7-6	-	TRBJ2-7	TGTGCCAGCAGCTTACTTGGACTCGGGGCGGGTGAGCAGTACTTC	CASSLLGLGAGEQYF
12	-	TRBV29-1	-	TRBJ2-7	TGCAGCGTGACGGAGGCCTCCTACGAGCAGTACTTC	CSVTEASYEQYF
18	-	TRBV2	TRBD1	TRBJ2-3	TGTGCCAGCAGCCCAACAGGGGTCAACGGCGACTACACAGATACGCAGTATTTT	CASSPTGVNGDYTDTQYF
15	few	TRBV4-1	-	TRBJ2-7	TGCGCCAGCAGCCAAGGTTTGATCAACGACTACGAGCAGTACTTC	CASSQGLINDYEQYF
13	-	TRBV30	-	TRBJ2-1	TGTGCCTGGAGCCCGTGGGGCCGGAATGAGCAGTTCTTC	CAWSPWGRNEQFF
14	-	TRBV2	-	TRBJ2-3	TGTGCCAGCAACGTGGAGACAAGCACAGATACGCAGTATTTT	CASNVETSTDTQYF
13	-	TRBV28	-	TRBJ1-2	TGTGCCAGCAGTTTCGCTATGGTTTATGGCTACACCTTC	CASSFAMVYGYTF
14	-	TRBV7-9	-	TRBJ1-5	TGTGCCAGCAGCTTAGCAGGGGGGGATCAGCCCCAGCATTTT	CASSLAGGDQPQHF
15	-	TRBV11-2	-	TRBJ2-7	TGTGCCAGCAGCTTAGTTCGGGGGAGCTACTACGAGCAGTACTTC	CASSLVRGSYYEQYF
12	-	TRBV5-1	-	TRBJ2-2	TGCGCCAGCAGCCCAGACACCGGGGAGCTGTTTTTT	CASSPDTGELFF
15	-	TRBV28	-	TRBJ2-7	TGTGCCAGCAGTTTATTCGGATCTACGGCTCGGGGAACGTACTTC	CASSLFGSTARGTYF
13	few	TRBV9	-	TRBJ1-5	TGTGCCAGCAGCGTAGCCGACAATCAGCCCCAGCATTTT	CASSVADNQPQHF
16	-	TRBV7-9	TRBD2	TRBJ2-3	TGTGCCAGCAGCTCCCGGACTAGCGGGCCTTCAGATACGCAGTATTTT	CASSSRTSGPSDTQYF
15	-	TRBV19	TRBD2	TRBJ2-1	TGTGCCAGTAGTCAATTCGGGGGGGCCGGAAATGAGCAGTTCTTC	CASSQFGGAGNEQFF
13	-	TRBV27	-	TRBJ2-3	TGTGCCAGCAGTTTGACAAGCACAGATACGCAGTATTTT	CASSLTSTDTQYF
14	-	TRBV19	-	TRBJ1-1	TGTGCCAGTAGTATTCGGGGTAGTCACACTGAAGCTTTCTTT	CASSIRGSHTEAFF
15	-	TRBV6-1	TRBD2	TRBJ2-2	TGTGCCAGCCTCCTGGGACTAGCGGGTACCGGGGAGCTGTTTTTT	CASLLGLAGTGELFF
17	once	TRBV19	TRBD2	TRBJ2-2	TGTGCCAGTAGTATTGATCGGCTAGCGGGGAACACCGGGGAGCTGTTTTTT	CASSIDRLAGNTGELFF
14	-	TRBV5-8	TRBD1	TRBJ1-2	TGTGCCAGCAGCAAACGGGACAGGCCTTATGGCTACACCTTC	CASSKRDRPYGYTF
14	-	TRBV27	-	TRBJ2-7	TGTGCCAGCAGTAACCGTGGTTACTCCTACGAGCAGTACTTC	CASSNRGYSYEQYF
16	-	TRBV15	-	TRBJ2-3	TGTGCCACCAGCAGAGATCGGTCGAAAACCACAGATACGCAGTATTTT	CATSRDRSKTTDTQYF
12	-	TRBV7-9	-	TRBJ2-5	TGTGCCAGCAGCTTGGGTCAAGAGACCCAGTACTTC	CASSLGQETQYF
14	-	TRBV29-1	TRBD2	TRBJ2-1	TGCAGCGTTGCGACTAGCGGGAGGACCAATGAGCAGTTCTTC	CSVATSGRTNEQFF
13	-	TRBV28	-	TRBJ2-7	TGTGCCAGCAGTTTTGCATTCCTCTACGAGCAGTACTTC	CASSFAFLYEQYF
15	-	TRBV6-6	-	TRBJ1-1	TGTGCCAGCAGTTATTCGGGGGCGGAAGGCACTGAAGCTTTCTTT	CASSYSGAEGTEAFF
16	-	TRBV27	-	TRBJ2-7	TGTGCCAGCAGTGCCCCATTTAGCGGCAGCTCCTACGAGCAGTACTTC	CASSAPFSGSSYEQYF
14	-	TRBV5-4	TRBD1	TRBJ2-5	TGTGCCAGCAGTCACGATGCAGGACAGGGTGACCAGTACTTC	CASSHDAGQGDQYF
11	once	TRBV7-2	-	TRBJ2-3	TGTGCCAGCAGCTTGGGGCATACGCAGTATTTT	CASSLGHTQYF
15	-	TRBV6-6	-	TRBJ2-5	TGTGCCAGCAGTTACCCCGGAACCTTACGGGAGACCCAGTACTTC	CASSYPGTLRETQYF
13	few	TRBV30	TRBD2	TRBJ2-3	TGTGCCTGGAGCGGGGGGGGCACAGATACGCAGTATTTT	CAWSGGGTDTQYF
13	-	TRBV12-5	-	TRBJ2-7	TGTGCTAGTGGTTTAGGGGTGAGCGGACGGCAGTACTTC	CASGLGVSGRQYF
12	-	TRBV28	-	TRBJ1-2	TGTGCCAGCAACAGGGTGTTAGGGGGCTACACCTTC	CASNRVLGGYTF
16	-	TRBV7-9	-	TRBJ2-7	TGTGCCAGCAGCCTCAGTAGGGGAGGTAGCTCCTACGAGCAGTACTTC	CASSLSRGGSSYEQYF
14	few	TRBV5-1	-	TRBJ1-1	TGCGCCAGCAGCTTGGCGGGGGTGGGAACTGAAGCTTTCTTT	CASSLAGVGTEAFF
13	-	TRBV29-1	-	TRBJ1-1	TGCAGCGCCGAAGTCGGGGGACCAACTGAAGCTTTCTTT	CSAEVGGPTEAFF
16	-	TRBV10-3	TRBD2	TRBJ2-2	TGTGCCATCTCTGGTACTAGCGGGGGCCCCACCGGGGAGCTGTTTTTT	CAISGTSGGPTGELFF
13	once	TRBV19	-	TRBJ1-2	TGTGCCAGTAGCCCCCGAGGGAACTATGGCTACACCTTC	CASSPRGNYGYTF
16	few	TRBV1	-	TRBJ2-3	TGCACCAGCAGTTGGAACGCCGGGACAAGCACAGATACGCAGTATTTT	CTSSWNAGTSTDTQYF
14	few	TRBV19	-	TRBJ1-2	TGTGCCAGTAAGCGGCAGAACTCAAACTATGGCTACACCTTC	CASKRQNSNYGYTF
14	-	TRBV7-2	-	TRBJ1-2	TGTGCCAGCAGCCCCCCGGGTAAAGGGGATGGCTACACCTTC	CASSPPGKGDGYTF
15	-	TRBV5-1	-	TRBJ2-3	TGCGCCAGCAGCTTGGGAGGGGACCGCACAGATACGCAGTATTTT	CASSLGGDRTDTQYF
15	-	TRBV6-5	-	TRBJ2-3	TGTGCCAGCAGTTACGGAGCGGGTCGCACAGATACGCAGTATTTT	CASSYGAGRTDTQYF
15	-	TRBV7-8	-	TRBJ1-3	TGTGCCAGCAGCTTAGCAGGGTCCTCTGGAAACACCATATATTTT	CASSLAGSSGNTIYF
14	-	TRBV10-1	TRBD1	TRBJ1-4	TGCGCCAGCGGCCAAGGGGGCACTAATGAAAAACTGTTTTTT	CASGQGGTNEKLFF
14	-	TRBV6-4	-	TRBJ2-6	TGTGCCAGCAGTGACAAATCTGGGGCCAACGTCCTGACTTTC	CASSDKSGANVLTF
13	-	TRBV29-1	-	TRBJ1-5	TGCAGCGCTCAGTCGACGGTAGATCAGCCCCAGCATTTT	CSAQSTVDQPQHF
13	-	TRBV11-2	-	TRBJ1-1	TGTGCCAGCAGCCCGGACCCAAACACTGAAGCTTTCTTT	CASSPDPNTEAFF
16	-	TRBV16	TRBD1	TRBJ2-2	TGTGCCAGCAGCCAATCGGGGACAGGGGCGCCCGGGGAGCTGTTTTTT	CASSQSGTGAPGELFF
14	-	TRBV28	-	TRBJ1-2	TGTGCCAGCAGAACCCATGGGGGGGGCTATGGCTACACCTTC	CASRTHGGGYGYTF
17	-	TRBV7-2	TRBD2	TRBJ2-1	TGTGCCAGCAGCCAGAGGCAAGCGGGAGGCGCCGATACTGAGCAGTTCTTC	CASSQRQAGGADTEQFF
15	few	TRBV5-8	-	TRBJ2-2	TGTGCCAGCAGCTACCTAGGGGCGAACACCGGGGAGCTGTTTTTT	CASSYLGANTGELFF
14	-	TRBV4-1	-	TRBJ1-2	TGCGCCAGCAGCCAAGTGGGACAAACGGGGGGCTACACCTTC	CASSQVGQTGGYTF
17	-	TRBV7-8	-	TRBJ1-6	TGTGCCAGCAGATCAGGAGGAGCTTCCATCCCTAATTCACCCCTCCACTTT	CASRSGGASIPNSPLHF